A single T cell receptor beta chain is shown here with its context. Its antigen is currently unknown. The study ran its PCR with 60 Vbeta and 13 Jbeta primers. Clones were read by immunoSEQ multiplex PCR, and TCRdb kept only the in-frame ones, dropping some. The sample has around 190,000 clones, around 77% seen once; the top ten hold roughly 3%. These data belong to a study of cytomegalovirus exposure and HLA in healthy donors. The study, taken as a whole, reports: Based on reports, TCR beta sequences accurately predicted HLA-A and HLA-B alleles for most subjects. For cytomegalovirus status, the classifier reportedly gave diagnoses with high specificity and sensitivity.

Sample: PBMCs. The clonotype was recovered from a woman aged 25 to 39 in good health and CMV-seronegative.

The CDR3 is CSVAQTSGFDEQFF. The CDR3 DNA reads TGCAGCGTCGCCCAAACATCGGGATTCGATGAGCAGTTCTTC. This chain links TRBV29-1 with TRBJ2-1; the D gene is possibly TRBD2 (5 bases). CDR3 size: 14 residues. Germline V gene sequence: CDR1 SQVTM, CDR2 ANQGSEA. Trimming pared 6 bases from V and 8 bases from J, leaving 20 bases between.